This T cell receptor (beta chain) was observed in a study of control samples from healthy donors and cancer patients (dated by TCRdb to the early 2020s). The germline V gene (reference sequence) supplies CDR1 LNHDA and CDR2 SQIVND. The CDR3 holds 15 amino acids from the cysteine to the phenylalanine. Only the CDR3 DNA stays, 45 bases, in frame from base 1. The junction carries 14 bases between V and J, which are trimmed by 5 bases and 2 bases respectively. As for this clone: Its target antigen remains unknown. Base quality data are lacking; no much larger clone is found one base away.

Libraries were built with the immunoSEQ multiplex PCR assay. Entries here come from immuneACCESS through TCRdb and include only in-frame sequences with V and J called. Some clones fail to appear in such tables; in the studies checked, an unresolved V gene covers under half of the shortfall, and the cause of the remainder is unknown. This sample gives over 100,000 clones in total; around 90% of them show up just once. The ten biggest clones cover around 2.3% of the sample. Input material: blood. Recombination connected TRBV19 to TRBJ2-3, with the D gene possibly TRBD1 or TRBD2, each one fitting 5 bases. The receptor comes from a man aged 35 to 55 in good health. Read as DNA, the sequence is TGTGCCAGTAGTTCCCCGGGGACGGCCACAGATACGCAGTATTTT. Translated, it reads CASSSPGTATDTQYF.